This record covers a single T cell receptor (beta chain). CDR1 is SGHDT and CDR2 is YYEEEE in the germline V gene. V dropped 4 bases and J dropped 5; count of bases not matched to a gene: 8. The CDR3 loop spans 15 amino acids. This specimen comes from a study of glioma-infiltrating T cells after dendritic cell vaccination. Sequencing was performed with immunoSEQ multiplex PCR; in TCRdb, only in-frame clones are kept and a portion is missing. In the table there are roughly 100,000 clones, roughly four fifths of which are singletons. Documented time point: after dendritic cell vaccination, including at tumor progression/relapse.

The clonotype was recovered from a human donor with glioblastoma. The chain has TRBV5-6 and TRBJ1-1; 10 bases line up with TRBD1. Specimen: blood, collected after dendritic cell vaccination. CDR3 amino acids: CASSIRTGGGTEAFF. The CDR3 DNA follows: TGTGCCAGCAGCATCCGGACAGGGGGAGGTACTGAAGCTTTCTTT.